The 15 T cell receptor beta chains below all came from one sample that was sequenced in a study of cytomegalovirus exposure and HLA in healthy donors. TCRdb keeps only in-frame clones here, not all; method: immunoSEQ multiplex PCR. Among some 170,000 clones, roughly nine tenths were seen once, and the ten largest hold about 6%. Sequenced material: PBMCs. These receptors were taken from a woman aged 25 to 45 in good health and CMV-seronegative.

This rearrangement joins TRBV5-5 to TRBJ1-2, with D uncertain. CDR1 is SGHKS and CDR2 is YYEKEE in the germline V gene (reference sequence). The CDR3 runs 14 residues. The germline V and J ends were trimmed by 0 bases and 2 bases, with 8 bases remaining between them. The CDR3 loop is CASSLVSINYGYTF. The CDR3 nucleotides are TGTGCCAGCAGCTTGGTTTCGATAAACTATGGCTACACCTTC.

The CDR3 nucleotides are TGCGCCAGCAGCTTTAGCCTAGCGGGAGACAATGAGCAGTTCTTC. It codes for CASSFSLAGDNEQFF. V gene TRBV5-1 combines with J gene TRBJ2-1, with 10 bases identical to TRBD2. The CDR3 contains 15 residues. The J segment lost 5 bases and the V segment lost 2 bases, leaving 4 bases of the junction unmatched. The germline CDR1 and CDR2 sequences are SGHRS and YFSETQ. The full variable domain, completed using reference TRBV5-1 and TRBJ2-1, is KAGVTQTPRYLIKTRGQQVTLSCSPISGHRSVSWYQQTPGQGLQFLFEYFSETQRNKGNFPGRFSGRQFSNSRSEMNVSTLELGDSALYLCASSFSLAGDNEQFFGPGTRLTVL.

CDR3 protein: CASSGLGTGGLETQYF. CDR3 sequence (DNA): TGTGCCAGCAGTGGACTCGGGACAGGGGGCTTGGAGACCCAGTACTTC. The chain joins TRBV6-1 to TRBJ2-5, with 12 bases fitting TRBD1. Trimming took 4 bases from V and 5 from J; bases not matched to a gene: 8. The length of the CDR3 is 16 residues. Germline-derived CDR1 and CDR2 are MNHNS and SASEGT.

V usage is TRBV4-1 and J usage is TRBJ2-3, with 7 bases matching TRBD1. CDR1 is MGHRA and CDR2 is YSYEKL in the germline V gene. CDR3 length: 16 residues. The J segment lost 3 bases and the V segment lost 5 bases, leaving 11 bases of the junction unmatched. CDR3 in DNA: TGCGCCAGCAGCGCCAGGGGGTTGCCTAGTACAGATACGCAGTATTTT. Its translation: CASSARGLPSTDTQYF.

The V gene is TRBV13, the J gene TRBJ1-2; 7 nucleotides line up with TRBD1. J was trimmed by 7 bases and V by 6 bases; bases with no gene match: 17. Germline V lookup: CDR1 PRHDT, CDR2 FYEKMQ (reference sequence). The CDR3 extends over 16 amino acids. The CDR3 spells CASRHRLTGERSGYTF. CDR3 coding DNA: TGTGCCAGCAGGCACCGCCTAACAGGGGAAAGGAGTGGCTACACCTTC.

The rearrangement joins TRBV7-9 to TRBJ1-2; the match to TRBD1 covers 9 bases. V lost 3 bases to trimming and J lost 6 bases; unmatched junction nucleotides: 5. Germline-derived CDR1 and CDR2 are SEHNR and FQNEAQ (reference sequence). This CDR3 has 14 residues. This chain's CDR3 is CASSLGQGNDGYTF. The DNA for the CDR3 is TGTGCCAGCAGCTTGGGACAGGGTAATGATGGCTACACCTTC.

The DNA of the CDR3 is TGTGCCAGCAGCTTCTCGACAAGTGGCTACACCTTC. Translated: CASSFSTSGYTF. The V call is TRBV5-6, the J call TRBJ1-2; D remains ambiguous. Trimming removed 2 bases at V and 7 bases at J, with 9 bases between. The CDR3 contains 12 residues. Germline V gene sequence: CDR1 SGHDT, CDR2 YYEEEE.

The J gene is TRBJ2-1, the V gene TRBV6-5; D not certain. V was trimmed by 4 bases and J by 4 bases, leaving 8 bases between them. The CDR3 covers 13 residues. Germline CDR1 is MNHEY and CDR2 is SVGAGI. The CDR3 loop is CASSSAKYNEQFF. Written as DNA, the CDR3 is TGTGCCAGCAGTTCCGCTAAATACAATGAGCAGTTCTTC.

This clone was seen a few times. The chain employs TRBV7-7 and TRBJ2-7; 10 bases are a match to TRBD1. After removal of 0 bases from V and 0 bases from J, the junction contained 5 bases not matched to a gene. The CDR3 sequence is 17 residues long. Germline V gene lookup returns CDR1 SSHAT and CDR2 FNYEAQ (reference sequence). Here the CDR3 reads CASSLARDRGYSYEQYF. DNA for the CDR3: TGTGCCAGCAGCTTAGCGCGGGACAGGGGATACTCCTACGAGCAGTACTTC.

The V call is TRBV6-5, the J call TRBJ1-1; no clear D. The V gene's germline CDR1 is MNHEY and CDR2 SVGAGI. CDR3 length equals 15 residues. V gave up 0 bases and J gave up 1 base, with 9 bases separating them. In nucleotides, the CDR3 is TGTGCCAGCAGTTACTCACGATGGGGGAACACTGAAGCTTTCTTT. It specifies CASSYSRWGNTEAFF.

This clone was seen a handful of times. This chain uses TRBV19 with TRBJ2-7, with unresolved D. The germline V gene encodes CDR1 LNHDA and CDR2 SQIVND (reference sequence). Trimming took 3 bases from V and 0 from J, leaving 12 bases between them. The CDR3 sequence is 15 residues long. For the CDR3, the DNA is TGTGCCAGTAGTATTAATTCAGCGCTCTCCTACGAGCAGTACTTC. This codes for CASSINSALSYEQYF.

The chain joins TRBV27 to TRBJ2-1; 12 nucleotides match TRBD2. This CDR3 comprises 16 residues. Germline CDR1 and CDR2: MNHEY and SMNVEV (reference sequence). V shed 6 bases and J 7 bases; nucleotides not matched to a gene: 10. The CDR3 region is CASRLTTSGGGNEQFF. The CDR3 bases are TGTGCCAGCAGACTGACGACTAGCGGGGGCGGGAATGAGCAGTTCTTC.

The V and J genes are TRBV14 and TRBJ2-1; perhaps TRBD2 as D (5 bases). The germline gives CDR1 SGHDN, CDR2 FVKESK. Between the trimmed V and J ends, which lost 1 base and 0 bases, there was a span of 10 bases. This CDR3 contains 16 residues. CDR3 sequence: CASSQVATSSYNEQFF. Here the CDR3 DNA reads TGTGCCAGCAGCCAAGTAGCGACCAGCTCCTACAATGAGCAGTTCTTC.

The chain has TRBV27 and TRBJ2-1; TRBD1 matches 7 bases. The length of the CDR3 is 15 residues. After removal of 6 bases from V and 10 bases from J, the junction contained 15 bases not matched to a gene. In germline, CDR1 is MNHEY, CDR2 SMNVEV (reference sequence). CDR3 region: CASSQGTAPGKEQFF. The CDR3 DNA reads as TGTGCCAGCAGCCAAGGGACAGCCCCGGGGAAAGAGCAGTTCTTC.

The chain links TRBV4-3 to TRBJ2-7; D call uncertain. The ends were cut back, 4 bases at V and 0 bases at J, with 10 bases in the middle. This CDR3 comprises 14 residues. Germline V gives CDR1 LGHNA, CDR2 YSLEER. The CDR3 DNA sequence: TGCGCCAGCAGCCCGTCGCTCCTCTCCTACGAGCAGTACTTC. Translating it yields CASSPSLLSYEQYF.